This record concerns one TCR beta chain sequence. Its antigen is as yet unknown. The sample comes from a study of radiotherapy plus CTLA-4 blockade in lung cancer. Broader study findings: In blood, early T cell clone dynamics reportedly predicted response best, together with interferon-beta.

Repertoires were generated with immunoSEQ multiplex PCR, while TCRdb's copy carries only in-frame clones and drops some. The sample includes 30,000 or so clones, 70% of them seen just once. The CDR3 loop spans 14 amino acids. V shed 7 bases, J shed 4 bases, and the junction held 6 bases outside the gene matches. Per germline, CDR1 MNHEY and CDR2 SVGAGI. This TCR was sampled from a human donor with non-small cell lung cancer who had stable disease on radiotherapy plus ipilimumab. The chain joins TRBV6-5 to TRBJ2-3, with 9 bases matching TRBD2. Sequences were derived from peripheral blood, sampled from a patient treated with radiotherapy plus ipilimumab. CDR3 sequence reads: CASKASGTADTQYF. The CDR3 nucleotides read TGTGCCAGCAAAGCTAGCGGGACTGCAGATACGCAGTATTTT.